This T cell receptor beta chain derives from a study of T cell responses to AZD1222 COVID-19 vaccine. Comments on this clone: Its specificity is not known.

Assay used: immunoSEQ multiplex PCR; TCRdb lists only in-frame clones, some missing. This table has 120,000 to 150,000 clones, roughly nine tenths appearing once. CDR1 is MNHEY and CDR2 is SVGAGI in the germline V gene. The V gene lost 6 bases and the J gene lost 0 bases, with 8 bases spanning the gap. The CDR3 is 14 amino acids. Study observations and caveats: Mostly white British, mostly female donors; authors suggested clonal diversity may be underestimated. Across spike, vaccine-associated CD4 TCRs were found, dominant at 160-218 and 743-854.

This clonotype originated in an adult who received the AZD1222 COVID-19 vaccine. The V gene is TRBV6-5, the J gene TRBJ1-4; the D gene is possibly TRBD1 (6 bases). The specimen was peripheral blood, collected 28 days after the second AZD1222 dose. The CDR3 spells CASRQGSTNEKLFF. DNA for the CDR3: TGTGCCAGCAGACAGGGCTCAACTAATGAAAAACTGTTTTTT.